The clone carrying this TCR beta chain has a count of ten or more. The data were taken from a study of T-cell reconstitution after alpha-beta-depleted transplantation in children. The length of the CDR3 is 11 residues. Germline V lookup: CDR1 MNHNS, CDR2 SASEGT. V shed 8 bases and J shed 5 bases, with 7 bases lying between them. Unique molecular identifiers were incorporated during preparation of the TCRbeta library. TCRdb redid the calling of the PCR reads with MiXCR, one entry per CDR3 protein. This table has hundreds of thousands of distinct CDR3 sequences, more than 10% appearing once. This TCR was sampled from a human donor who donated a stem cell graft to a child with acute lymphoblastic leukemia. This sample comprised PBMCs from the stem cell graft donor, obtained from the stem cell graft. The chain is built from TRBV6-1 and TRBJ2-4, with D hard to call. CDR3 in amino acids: CASRWENIQYF. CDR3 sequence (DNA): TGTGCCAGCCGGTGGGAAAACATTCAGTACTTC.